The 32 T cell receptor beta chains below all came from one sample that was sequenced in a study of CD4 T cells in relation to SARS-CoV-2 and coronaviruses (dated by TCRdb to the early 2020s). The library was generated by the immunoSEQ multiplex PCR assay. TCRdb retrieved this table from immuneACCESS and kept in-frame rearrangements only. Not all clones are present; in checked studies, unresolved V genes account for under half, and no reason is known for the remainder. The sample table holds 60,000 or so clones, of which about 94% were seen once. Around 0.14% of the sample is in the top ten clones. CD4+ T cells from unexposed donors were collected before the COVID-19 pandemic (2011-2018). Material for sequencing was naive CD4+ T cells from PBMCs. The cell subset or site label, read with the paper, signifies: naive CD4+ T cells isolated by negative enrichment. The receptors derive from a human donor in good health.

The CDR3 reads CASRRDSRNEKLFF. The CDR3 DNA follows: TGTGCCAGCAGACGGGACAGCCGTAATGAAAAACTGTTTTTT. V is TRBV6-6 and J is TRBJ1-4, with 7 bases aligning to TRBD1. The CDR3 is made up of 14 amino acids. Germline lookup yields CDR1 MNHNY and CDR2 SVGAGI (reference sequence). V shed 6 bases, J shed 4 bases, and the junction held 5 bases outside the gene matches.

The chain recombines TRBV18 with TRBJ2-7, with a tentative D call TRBD1 (6 bases). The CDR3 loop spans 14 amino acids. Germline CDR1 reads KGHSH; CDR2 reads LQKENI. V lost 6 bases and J lost 5, with 17 bases in between. CDR3 sequence (DNA): TGTGCCAGCTCCCCAGACAGGACCGTCCACGAGCAGTACTTC. Residues: CASSPDRTVHEQYF.

The chain has TRBV7-3 and TRBJ2-5; 8 bases are a match to TRBD2. Unmatched junction bases numbered 5, after V lost 1 base and J lost 4 bases. Germline V gene sequence: CDR1 SGHTA, CDR2 FQGTGA. CDR3 length: 15 amino acids. The CDR3 loop reads CASSLIAGRLETQYF. CDR3 coding DNA: TGTGCCAGCAGCTTAATAGCGGGGAGATTAGAGACCCAGTACTTC.

The chain couples TRBV7-9 to TRBJ2-7; 12 bases are shared with TRBD2. The CDR3 has 15 amino acids. In germline, CDR1 is SEHNR, CDR2 FQNEAQ (reference sequence). The V gene end was trimmed by 5 bases and the J gene end by 1 base; junction bases not matched to a gene: 3. The CDR3 spells CASSLGLAGSYEQYF. As DNA, the CDR3 is TGTGCCAGCAGCCTTGGACTAGCGGGATCCTACGAGCAGTACTTC.

This chain uses TRBV3-1 (or the pseudogene TRBV3-2) with TRBJ1-2, with a weak D call TRBD1 (5 bases). Deletions cut 4 bases from V and 3 bases from J, with 18 bases between. The CDR3 covers 16 residues. Germline V gene lookup returns CDR1 LGHDT and CDR2 YNNKEL (reference sequence). For the CDR3, the DNA is TGTGCCAGCAGCCCCTCGGGACCCGGGGAGGACTATGGCTACACCTTC. It yields the protein CASSPSGPGEDYGYTF.

J is TRBJ2-3 and V is TRBV5-1; no reliable D call. The CDR3 is made up of 14 amino acids. The V and J ends lost 3 bases and 4 bases respectively, with 12 bases between them. The V gene's germline CDR1 is SGHRS and CDR2 YFSETQ. The CDR3 reads CASSWWGMADTQYF. CDR3 nucleotides: TGCGCCAGCAGCTGGTGGGGTATGGCAGATACGCAGTATTTT.

The V and J genes are TRBV10-1 and TRBJ2-3, with a possible D match to TRBD2 (6 bases). This CDR3 region has 17 residues. From germline, CDR1 is WNHNN and CDR2 SYGVQD (reference sequence). V gave up 0 bases and J gave up 1 base, with 14 bases separating them. The CDR3 DNA reads as TGCGCCAGCAGTGAGTCGTTTGGGCCTAGCGGCACAGATACGCAGTATTTT. It codes for CASSESFGPSGTDTQYF.

The rearrangement joins TRBV18 to TRBJ1-3; 8 bases match TRBD1. The J segment lost 3 bases and the V segment lost 5 bases, leaving 6 bases of the junction unmatched. The CDR3 sequence is 15 residues long. Germline CDR1 is KGHSH and CDR2 is LQKENI. This chain's CDR3 is CASSSLGTGGNTIYF. The DNA of the CDR3 is TGTGCCAGCTCATCACTCGGGACAGGTGGAAACACCATATATTTT. Full variable domain (remainder filled in from reference TRBV18 and TRBJ1-3): NAGVMQNPRHLVRRRGQEARLRCSPMKGHSHVYWYRQLPEEGLKFMVYLQKENIIDESGMPKERFSAEFPKEGPSILRIQQVVRGDSAAYFCASSSLGTGGNTIYFGEGSWLTVV.

The chain links TRBV19 to TRBJ1-5, with 10 bases matching TRBD1. The germline V gene has CDR1 LNHDA and CDR2 SQIVND (reference sequence). This CDR3 spans 15 amino acids. Unmatched junction bases numbered 3, after V lost 2 bases and J lost 5 bases. The DNA of the CDR3 is TGTGCCAGTAGTATACGAGACAGGGGGCATCAGCCCCAGCATTTT. Translation gives CASSIRDRGHQPQHF.

V and J are TRBV5-6 and TRBJ1-1; maybe TRBD1 (6 bases). Looked up from germline, CDR1 is SGHDT and CDR2 is YYEEEE. Trimming pared 5 bases from V and 6 bases from J, leaving 17 bases between. The CDR3 length is 14 residues. This CDR3 reads CASSFTGIDAEAFF. CDR3 nucleotide sequence: TGTGCCAGCAGTTTTACAGGGATAGACGCTGAAGCTTTCTTT.

The genes are TRBV28 and TRBJ1-6, with D uncertain. This CDR3 region has 15 residues. Per the germline V gene, CDR1 is MDHEN and CDR2 is SYDVKM. The ends were cut back, 8 bases at V and 2 bases at J, with 13 bases in the middle. CDR3 coding DNA: TGTGCCAGCCCCCTCGCCAGAACCTATAATTCACCCCTCCACTTT. Translating it yields CASPLARTYNSPLHF. Full variable domain (remainder filled in from reference TRBV28 and TRBJ1-6): DVKVTQSSRYLVKRTGEKVFLECVQDMDHENMFWYRQDPGLGLRLIYFSYDVKMKEKGDIPEGYSVSREKKERFSLILESASTNQTSMYLCASPLARTYNSPLHFGNGTRLTVT.

V is TRBV6-1 and J is TRBJ2-3; 9 positions match TRBD1. The trim removed 2 bases at V and 4 bases at J, leaving 4 bases unmatched. Germline V gene sequence: CDR1 MNHNS, CDR2 SASEGT. This CDR3 contains 15 residues. CDR3 region: CASSEPGQGADTQYF. The CDR3 DNA reads as TGTGCCAGCAGTGAACCGGGACAGGGAGCAGATACGCAGTATTTT.

Here the CDR3 DNA reads TGCAGTGCTAGTTCTCAGAATAGCAATCAGCCCCAGCATTTT. Translated: CSASSQNSNQPQHF. V usage is TRBV20-1 and J usage is TRBJ1-5; unclear D gene. Trimming pared 3 bases from V and 0 bases from J, leaving 9 bases between. Germline assignment: CDR1 DFQATT and CDR2 SNEGSKA (reference sequence). The CDR3 is made up of 14 amino acids.

CDR3: CASSEVKSSYNSPLHF. Written as DNA, the CDR3 is TGTGCCAGCAGTGAAGTAAAGAGCTCCTATAATTCACCCCTCCACTTT. The rearrangement joins TRBV2 to TRBJ1-6; no clear D gene. V was cut by 1 base and J by 0 bases, with 7 bases left in between. The CDR3 length is 16 residues. The germline V gene has CDR1 SNHLY and CDR2 FYNNEI.

This clone was counted a single time. The rearrangement links TRBV5-1 to TRBJ2-5, with 10 nucleotides matching TRBD2. Germline V lookup: CDR1 SGHRS, CDR2 YFSETQ. V shed 6 bases, J shed 2 bases, and the junction held 7 bases outside the gene matches. The CDR3 contains 15 residues. CDR3 sequence reads: CASTSSGRTQETQYF. CDR3 nucleotides: TGCGCCAGCACAAGTAGCGGGAGGACTCAAGAGACCCAGTACTTC.

The chain uses TRBV12-3 or TRBV12-4 and TRBJ1-2, with 7 nucleotides matching TRBD1. V dropped 6 bases and J dropped 7; count of bases not matched to a gene: 8. This CDR3 contains 13 residues. Written as DNA, the CDR3 is TGTGCCAGCAGCAAGGACAGGTCTGCTGGCTACACCTTC. Translation gives CASSKDRSAGYTF.

Of note for this clone: The germline gene is not matched at one end of the junction; a read error may be the cause. The chain links TRBV19 to TRBJ1-1, with TRBD1 identical over 11 bases. The CDR3 totals 14 residues. The germline V gene encodes CDR1 LNHDA and CDR2 SQIVND (reference sequence). CDR3 bases: TGTGCCAGTAGCAACGGACAGGGGGCGACTGGAGCTTTCTTT. It specifies CASSNGQGATGAFF. The full variable domain, rest sourced from reference TRBV19 and TRBJ1-1, is DGGITQSPKYLFRKEGQNVTLSCEQNLNHDAMYWYRQDPGQGLRLIYYSQIVNDFQKGDIAEGYSVSREKKESFPLTVTSAQKNPTAFYLCASSNGQGATGAFFGQGTRLTVV.

The genes are TRBV15 and TRBJ2-5, with TRBD1 as a possible D gene (6 bases). The V gene lost 0 bases and the J gene lost 5 bases, with 19 bases spanning the gap. The CDR3 runs to 17 residues. The germline V gene encodes CDR1 LNHNV and CDR2 YYDKDF (reference sequence). Here the CDR3 DNA reads TGTGCCACCAGCAGAGATTACAGGGTCACCGCCCGGGAGACCCAGTACTTC. As protein: CATSRDYRVTARETQYF.

The chain uses TRBV19 and TRBJ2-3, with 10 bases aligning to TRBD2. Germline V lookup: CDR1 LNHDA, CDR2 SQIVND (reference sequence). J lost 6 bases, V lost 7 bases, and 4 bases had no gene match. The CDR3 has 13 amino acids. The CDR3 DNA reads as TGTGCCAGTAAGCGGGAGGGCCGTGATACGCAGTATTTT. As protein: CASKREGRDTQYF. Based on the CDR3 plus reference TRBV19 and TRBJ2-3, the full variable domain is DGGITQSPKYLFRKEGQNVTLSCEQNLNHDAMYWYRQDPGQGLRLIYYSQIVNDFQKGDIAEGYSVSREKKESFPLTVTSAQKNPTAFYLCASKREGRDTQYFGPGTRLTVL.

The rearrangement uses TRBV5-6 and TRBJ2-2, with D perhaps matching TRBD2 (6 bases). Trimming stripped 1 base from V and 2 bases from J, with 12 bases between. The CDR3 runs 16 residues. Per germline, CDR1 SGHDT and CDR2 YYEEEE. This CDR3 is CASSLLGGPNTGELFF. Written as DNA, the CDR3 is TGTGCCAGCAGCTTGTTAGGAGGGCCTAACACCGGGGAGCTGTTTTTT.

The V gene is TRBV19, the J gene TRBJ2-3, with a weak D call TRBD1 (6 bases). Trimming stripped 5 bases from V and 6 bases from J, with 15 bases between. The V gene's germline CDR1 is LNHDA and CDR2 SQIVND (reference sequence). CDR3 size: 14 residues. CDR3 coding DNA: TGTGCCAGTAGTCTCCGGGACAACTCGGATACGCAGTATTTT. This sequence encodes CASSLRDNSDTQYF.

This clone was seen only once. The rearrangement links TRBV18 to TRBJ2-5, with a weak D call TRBD2 (6 bases). The CDR3 is 13 amino acids. V lost 7 bases and J lost 7, with 16 bases in between. Germline V gene lookup returns CDR1 KGHSH and CDR2 LQKENI. The CDR3 is CASYRGGGGTQYF. As DNA, the CDR3 is TGTGCCAGCTACCGGGGAGGAGGAGGGACCCAGTACTTC.

The CDR3 nucleotides read TGTGCCAGTAGTATCAGAGGCAGGCAGCCCCAGCATTTT. Its translation: CASSIRGRQPQHF. The gene calls are TRBV19 and TRBJ1-5; D is unclear. Germline V gene sequence: CDR1 LNHDA, CDR2 SQIVND (reference sequence). The length of the CDR3 is 13 residues. V was trimmed by 3 bases and J by 7 bases, leaving 10 bases between them.

This sequence joins TRBV30 and TRBJ2-1; no reliable D call. Germline CDR1 is GTSNPN and CDR2 is SVGIG (reference sequence). The CDR3 has 12 residues. V dropped 3 bases and J dropped 4 bases, with 7 bases sitting between them. This CDR3 reads CAWRLLYNEQFF. CDR3 coding DNA: TGTGCCTGGAGGTTATTGTACAATGAGCAGTTCTTC. Full variable domain (missing parts from reference TRBV30 and TRBJ2-1): SQTIHQWPATLVQPVGSPLSLECTVEGTSNPNLYWYRQAAGRGLQLLFYSVGIGQISSEVPQNLSASRPQDRQFILSSKKLLLSDSGFYLCAWRLLYNEQFFGPGTRLTVL.

The rearrangement uses TRBV12-5 and TRBJ2-7, with 7 bases that match TRBD2. V shed 0 bases and J 7 bases; nucleotides not matched to a gene: 12. The CDR3 loop spans 16 amino acids. Germline CDR1 reads LGHNT; CDR2 reads FRNRAP. The CDR3 nucleotides read TGTGCTAGTGGTTTGGTAGGGGCGGGAGATTGGTGTGAGCAGTACTTC. Its protein product is CASGLVGAGDWCEQYF.

This rearrangement joins TRBV5-1 to TRBJ2-7; possible D gene TRBD2, 6 bases. Germline CDR1 SGHRS, CDR2 YFSETQ. The CDR3 is 14 residues long. V was pared by 2 bases and J by 6 bases, with 15 bases between. The DNA for the CDR3 is TGCGCCAGCAGCTTTCTGAACTCCGGGAGCGAGCAGTACTTC. Its translation is CASSFLNSGSEQYF.

The sample holds a few counts of this clone. In DNA, the CDR3 is TGTGCCAGCAGCTTATCGGGGTCCCCTGGCTACACCTTC. Its translation: CASSLSGSPGYTF. The chain employs TRBV12-3 or TRBV12-4 and TRBJ1-2; no clear D gene. This CDR3 region has 13 residues. Trimming took off 6 bases at V and 7 bases at J, with 15 bases between the two ends.

The chain is built from TRBV3-1 (or the pseudogene TRBV3-2) and TRBJ2-7; 8 nucleotides line up with TRBD2. Germline CDR1 and CDR2: LGHDT and YNNKEL (reference sequence). CDR3 length: 15 amino acids. Trimming cost V 4 bases and J 5 bases; bases outside gene matches: 10. CDR3 residues: CASSRRQRESHEQYF. CDR3 DNA: TGTGCCAGCAGCCGCCGACAGCGGGAGTCCCACGAGCAGTACTTC.

This chain uses TRBV28 with TRBJ1-4; 9 nucleotides agree with TRBD1. CDR1 MDHEN and CDR2 SYDVKM come from the germline V gene. This CDR3 has 15 amino acids. V gave up 6 bases and J gave up 8 bases; unmatched junction bases: 10. The CDR3 DNA sequence: TGTGCCAGCAGCCTAAGGACAGGGGTTGGGGAAAAACTGTTTTTT. Translating it yields CASSLRTGVGEKLFF.

This sequence joins TRBV18 and TRBJ2-7; unclear D gene. CDR3 length equals 14 residues. Trimming left V 0 bases short and J 3 bases short, with 9 bases between. The germline V gene has CDR1 KGHSH and CDR2 LQKENI. DNA for the CDR3: TGTGCCAGCTCACCACCGGCGGACGTCTACGAGCAGTACTTC. It yields the protein CASSPPADVYEQYF.

V gene TRBV19 combines with J gene TRBJ2-3; maybe TRBD1 (6 bases). CDR1 LNHDA and CDR2 SQIVND come from the germline V gene (reference sequence). The CDR3 is 15 amino acids. V gave up 6 bases and J gave up 1 base, with 14 bases separating them. The CDR3 coding sequence is TGTGCCAGTAGCCAAGGGGGTTCTCGCACAGATACGCAGTATTTT. Translation gives CASSQGGSRTDTQYF. The full variable domain, in which reference TRBV19 and TRBJ2-3 provide the parts outside the CDR3, is DGGITQSPKYLFRKEGQNVTLSCEQNLNHDAMYWYRQDPGQGLRLIYYSQIVNDFQKGDIAEGYSVSREKKESFPLTVTSAQKNPTAFYLCASSQGGSRTDTQYFGPGTRLTVL.

V and J are TRBV19 and TRBJ1-1, with D uncertain. The V end was cut by 6 bases, the J end by 6 bases, with 17 bases between. Per germline, CDR1 LNHDA and CDR2 SQIVND (reference sequence). The CDR3 is 14 amino acids. The CDR3 DNA follows: TGTGCCAGTAGCAATAACCAAAACCGCGCTGAAGCTTTCTTT. This codes for CASSNNQNRAEAFF.